This TCR beta chain was captured by sequencing in a study of blood T cell repertoires in COVID-19. Across the whole study: The samples span acute and convalescent COVID-19 from the United States, Italy and Spain.

The protocol was immunoSEQ multiplex PCR, while the TCRdb copy is restricted to in-frame clones and leaves out a portion. Of 150,000 to 200,000 clones in the sample, around 92% are singletons; the top ten hold more than 4.5%. Seattle's cohort entered during active infection and was followed longitudinally. In this sample, this clone turned up a few times. The specimen was peripheral blood. The origin of this receptor is a man aged 25 to 40 with COVID-19, enrolled during active disease.

The CDR3 sequence is CASSRGDTEAFF. For the CDR3, the DNA is TGTGCCAGCAGCAGGGGAGACACTGAAGCTTTCTTT. V gene TRBV27 combines with J gene TRBJ1-1; D is possibly TRBD1 (6 bases). Germline-derived CDR1 and CDR2 are MNHEY and SMNVEV (reference sequence). V shed 6 bases and J shed 3 bases, with 8 bases lying between them. The CDR3 is 12 residues long.